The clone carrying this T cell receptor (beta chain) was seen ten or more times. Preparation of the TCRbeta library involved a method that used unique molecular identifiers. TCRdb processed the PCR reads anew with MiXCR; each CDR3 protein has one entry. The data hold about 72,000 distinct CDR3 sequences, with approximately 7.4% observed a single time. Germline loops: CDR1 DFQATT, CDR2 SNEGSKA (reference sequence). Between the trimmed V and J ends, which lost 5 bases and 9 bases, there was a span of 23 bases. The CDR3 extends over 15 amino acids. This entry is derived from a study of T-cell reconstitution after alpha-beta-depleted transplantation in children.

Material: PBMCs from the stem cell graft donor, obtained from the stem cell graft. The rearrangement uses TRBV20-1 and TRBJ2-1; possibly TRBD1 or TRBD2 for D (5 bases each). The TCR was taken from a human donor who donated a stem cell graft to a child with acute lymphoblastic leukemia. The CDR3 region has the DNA TGCAGTGCTGAGGGCCTCTCTCGCACCCAGGGTGAGCAGTTCTTC. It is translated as CSAEGLSRTQGEQFF.